Presented here are 6 T cell receptor beta chains from one specimen sequenced in a study of blood T cell repertoires in COVID-19 (dated by TCRdb to about 2020). Receptors were amplified or captured by the immunoSEQ multiplex PCR assay. TCRdb took this table from immuneACCESS and kept in-frame rearrangements with V and J called. Such tables lack part of the clones; where checked against another copy, unresolved V genes explain under half of the gap, and the rest is unexplained. Within this sample are roughly 40,000 clones, with around 83% of them counted one time only. Of the sample, approximately 59% falls within the top ten clones. Sequences were obtained from peripheral blood. The receptors were sampled from a man between 65 and 85 years old with acute or convalescent COVID-19.

The table lists this clone with a count of one. The genes are TRBV6-6 and TRBJ2-2, with 7 nucleotides matching TRBD1. CDR1 MNHNY and CDR2 SVGAGI come from the germline V gene (reference sequence). The length of the CDR3 is 15 residues. The V and J ends lost 7 bases and 2 bases, in that order; junction bases with no gene match: 7. Written as DNA, the CDR3 is TGTGCCAGCAAACCGGGGACAGCCAACACCGGGGAGCTGTTTTTT. This sequence encodes CASKPGTANTGELFF.

The chain uses TRBV9 and TRBJ2-2; a weak D match, TRBD2 (5 bases). V was shortened by 1 base and J by 1 base, with 8 bases between the two germline ends. Germline-derived CDR1 and CDR2 are SGDLS and YYNGEE. This CDR3 is built from 15 residues. CDR3 loop: CASSVNGVNTGELFF. The CDR3 DNA reads as TGTGCCAGCAGCGTAAACGGGGTGAACACCGGGGAGCTGTTTTTT. The variable domain in full, with the rest retrieved from reference TRBV9 and TRBJ2-2, is DSGVTQTPKHLITATGQRVTLRCSPRSGDLSVYWYQQSLDQGLQFLIQYYNGEERAKGNILERFSAQQFPDLHSELNLSSLELGDSALYFCASSVNGVNTGELFFGEGSRLTVL.

V gene TRBV19 combines with J gene TRBJ1-2; D possibly corresponds to TRBD1 (5 bases). V was clipped by 5 bases and J by 3 bases, with 16 bases between them. Germline CDR1 and CDR2: LNHDA and SQIVND (reference sequence). The CDR3 runs to 15 residues. The DNA of the CDR3 is TGTGCCAGTAGTCTCCAATCGACAGACCACTATGGCTACACCTTC. This sequence encodes CASSLQSTDHYGYTF.

The chain links TRBV5-4 to TRBJ2-5, with 14 positions matching TRBD2. The CDR3 totals 16 residues. Per germline, CDR1 SGHNT and CDR2 YYREEE (reference sequence). V gave up 4 bases and J gave up 5 bases; unmatched junction bases: 7. For the CDR3, the DNA is TGTGCCAGCAGCCTGCGGGGGACTAGCGGGAGTGAGACCCAGTACTTC. Encoded protein: CASSLRGTSGSETQYF.

This clone was recorded a few times. This sequence joins TRBV19 and TRBJ1-2; D unresolved. CDR3 length equals 11 residues. Germline V CDR1 and CDR2: LNHDA, SQIVND (reference sequence). V was cut by 9 bases and J by 1 base, with 6 bases left in between. CDR3 residues: CASGHNYGYTF. As DNA, the CDR3 is TGTGCCAGCGGTCATAACTATGGCTACACCTTC.

V and J are TRBV5-1 and TRBJ2-7; 8 bases fit TRBD1. J lost 3 bases, V lost 3 bases, and 5 bases had no gene match. The CDR3 consists of 14 residues. CDR1 is SGHRS and CDR2 is YFSETQ in the germline V gene. The CDR3 loop reads CASSWTGKGYEQYF. CDR3 DNA sequence: TGCGCCAGCAGCTGGACAGGGAAGGGCTACGAGCAGTACTTC.